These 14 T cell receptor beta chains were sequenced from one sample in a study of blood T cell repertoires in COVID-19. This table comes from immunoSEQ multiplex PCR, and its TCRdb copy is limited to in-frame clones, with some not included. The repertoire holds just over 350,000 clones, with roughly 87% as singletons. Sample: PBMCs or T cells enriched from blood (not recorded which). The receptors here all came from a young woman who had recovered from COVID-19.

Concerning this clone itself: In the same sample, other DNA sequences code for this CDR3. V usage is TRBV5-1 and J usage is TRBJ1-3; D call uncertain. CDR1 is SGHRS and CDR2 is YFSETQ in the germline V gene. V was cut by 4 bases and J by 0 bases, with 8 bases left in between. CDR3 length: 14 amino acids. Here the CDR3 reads CASSERSSGNTIYF. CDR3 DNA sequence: TGCGCCAGCAGCGAACGGAGCTCTGGAAACACCATATATTTT. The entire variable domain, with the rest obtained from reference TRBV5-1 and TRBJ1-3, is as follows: KAGVTQTPRYLIKTRGQQVTLSCSPISGHRSVSWYQQTPGQGLQFLFEYFSETQRNKGNFPGRFSGRQFSNSRSEMNVSTLELGDSALYLCASSERSSGNTIYFGEGSWLTVV.

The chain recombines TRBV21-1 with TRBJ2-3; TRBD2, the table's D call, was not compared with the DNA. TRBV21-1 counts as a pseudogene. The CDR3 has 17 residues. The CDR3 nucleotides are TGTGCCAGCAGCAAAGTAGGAGTCCGTACTAGCACAGATACGCAGTATTTT. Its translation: CASSKVGVRTSTDTQYF.

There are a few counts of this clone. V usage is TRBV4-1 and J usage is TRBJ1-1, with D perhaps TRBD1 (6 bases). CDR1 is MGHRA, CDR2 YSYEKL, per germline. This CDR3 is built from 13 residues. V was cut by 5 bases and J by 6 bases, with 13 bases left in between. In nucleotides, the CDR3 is TGCGCCAGCAGCTCCCCTGGGGGCTCTGAAGCTTTCTTT. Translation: CASSSPGGSEAFF.

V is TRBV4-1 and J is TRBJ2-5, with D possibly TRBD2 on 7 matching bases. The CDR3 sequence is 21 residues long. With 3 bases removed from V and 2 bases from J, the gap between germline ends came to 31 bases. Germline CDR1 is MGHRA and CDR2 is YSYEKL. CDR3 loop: CASSHRLGGDPTDLRQETQYF. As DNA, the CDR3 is TGCGCCAGCAGCCACCGCCTAGGGGGGGACCCCACCGACCTCCGTCAAGAGACCCAGTACTTC.

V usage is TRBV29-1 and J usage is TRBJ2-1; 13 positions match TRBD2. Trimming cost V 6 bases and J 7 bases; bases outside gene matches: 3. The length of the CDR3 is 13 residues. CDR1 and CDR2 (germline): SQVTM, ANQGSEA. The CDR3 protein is CSVLAGGRNEQFF. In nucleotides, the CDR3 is TGCAGCGTACTAGCGGGGGGGCGGAATGAGCAGTTCTTC.

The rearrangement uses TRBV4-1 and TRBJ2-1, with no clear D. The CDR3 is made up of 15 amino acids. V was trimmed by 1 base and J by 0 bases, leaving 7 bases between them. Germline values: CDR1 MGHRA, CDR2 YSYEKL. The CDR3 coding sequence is TGCGCCAGCAGCCAAGGGAGTAGCTCCTACAATGAGCAGTTCTTC. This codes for CASSQGSSSYNEQFF.

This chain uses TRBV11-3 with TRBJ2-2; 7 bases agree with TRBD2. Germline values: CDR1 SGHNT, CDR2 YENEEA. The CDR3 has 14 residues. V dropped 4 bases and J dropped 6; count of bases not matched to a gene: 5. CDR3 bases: TGTGCCAGCAGCTCAGCAGCGGGGCCCGGGGAGCTGTTTTTT. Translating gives CASSSAAGPGELFF.

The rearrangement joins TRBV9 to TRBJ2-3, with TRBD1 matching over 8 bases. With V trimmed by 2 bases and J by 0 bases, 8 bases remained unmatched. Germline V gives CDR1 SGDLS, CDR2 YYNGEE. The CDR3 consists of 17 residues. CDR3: CASSVSLTGASTDTQYF. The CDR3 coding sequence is TGTGCCAGCAGCGTTTCCCTGACAGGGGCTAGCACAGATACGCAGTATTTT.

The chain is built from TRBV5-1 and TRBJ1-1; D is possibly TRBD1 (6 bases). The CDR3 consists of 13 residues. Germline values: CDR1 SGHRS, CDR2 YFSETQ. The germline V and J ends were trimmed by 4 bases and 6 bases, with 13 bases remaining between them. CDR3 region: CASSPWDISEAFF. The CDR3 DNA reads TGCGCCAGCAGCCCTTGGGACATTTCTGAAGCTTTCTTT.

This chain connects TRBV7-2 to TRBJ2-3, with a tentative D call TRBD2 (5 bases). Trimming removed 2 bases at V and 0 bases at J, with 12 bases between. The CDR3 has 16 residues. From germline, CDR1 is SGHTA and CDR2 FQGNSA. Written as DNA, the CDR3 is TGTGCCAGCAGCTTAATAGGAGGAGAGAGCACAGATACGCAGTATTTT. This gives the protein CASSLIGGESTDTQYF. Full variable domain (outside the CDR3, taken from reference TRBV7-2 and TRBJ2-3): GAGVSQSPSNKVTEKGKDVELRCDPISGHTALYWYRQSLGQGLEFLIYFQGNSAPDKSGLPSDRFSAERTGGSVSTLTIQRTQQEDSAVYLCASSLIGGESTDTQYFGPGTRLTVL.

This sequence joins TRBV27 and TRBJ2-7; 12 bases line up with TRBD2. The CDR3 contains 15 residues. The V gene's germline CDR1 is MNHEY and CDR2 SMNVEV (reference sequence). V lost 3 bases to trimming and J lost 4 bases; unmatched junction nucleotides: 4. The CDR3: CASSFTSGGSYEQYF. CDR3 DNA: TGTGCCAGCAGTTTTACTAGCGGGGGGTCATACGAGCAGTACTTC.

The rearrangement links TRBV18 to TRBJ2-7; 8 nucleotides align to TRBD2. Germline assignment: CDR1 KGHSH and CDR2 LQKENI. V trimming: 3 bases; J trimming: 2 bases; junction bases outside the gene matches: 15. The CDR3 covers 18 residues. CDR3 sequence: CASSPGGIAGWSPYEQYF. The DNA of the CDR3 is TGTGCCAGCTCACCGGGGGGAATAGCGGGATGGTCCCCCTACGAGCAGTACTTC.

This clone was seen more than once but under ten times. The CDR3 is CASSGDRNEQYF. The CDR3 nucleotides are TGTGCCAGCAGTGGGGACAGGAACGAGCAGTACTTC. J is TRBJ2-7 and V is TRBV2; 8 nucleotides line up with TRBD1. V was pared by 4 bases and J by 5 bases, with 1 base of the junction left unmatched. Germline V CDR1 and CDR2: SNHLY, FYNNEI. The CDR3 is 12 amino acids.

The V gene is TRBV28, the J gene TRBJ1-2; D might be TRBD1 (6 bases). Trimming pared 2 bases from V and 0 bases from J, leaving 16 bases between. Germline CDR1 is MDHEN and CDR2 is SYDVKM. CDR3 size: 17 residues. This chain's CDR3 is CASSLGDILYPNYGYTF. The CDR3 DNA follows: TGTGCCAGCAGTTTAGGGGACATCCTCTATCCTAACTATGGCTACACCTTC.